The T cell receptor beta chain under discussion was sequenced for a study of beta chain features in type 1 diabetes. Concerning this clone: The antigen is undetermined.

Study-wide points: People with Type 1 diabetes carried modestly yet significantly shorter TCRB CDR3s in all four CD4+ subsets.

All of the isolated RNA was reverse transcribed, so expressed TCRB transcripts were sequenced. Clones were sequenced by immunoSEQ multiplex PCR, and TCRdb holds only the in-frame ones, with some missing. This sample carries about 160,000 clones, over 9% of them seen once, and the ten largest clones take 0.4% to 0.55%. V lost 3 bases and J 0 bases, leaving 9 bases between the germline ends. Per germline, CDR1 SGHTA and CDR2 FQGTGA. CDR3 length: 15 amino acids. The TCR sequence derives from a man aged 25 to 40 with type 1 diabetes. The sequencing sample was made of central memory CD4+ T cells from blood. This rearrangement joins TRBV7-3 to TRBJ2-1; tentatively, D is TRBD2 (6 bases). The CDR3 DNA sequence: TGTGCCAGCAGCTTCGGGAGCGGCTCCTACAATGAGCAGTTCTTC. It codes for CASSFGSGSYNEQFF.